This T cell receptor (beta chain) was obtained from a study of cytomegalovirus exposure and HLA in healthy donors. Study-wide findings and caveats: Data from an earlier analysis indicated that most TCR beta V segments were productive either about 90% or about 30% of the time. The study labeled under 200 TCR beta chains cytomegalovirus-associated. Several of the most significant clusters appeared, in a later analysis, to be linked to common viral pathogens. Using the classifier, cytomegalovirus status was reportedly diagnosed with high specificity and sensitivity.

The PCR was carried out with 60 Vbeta primers and 13 Jbeta primers. Generated by immunoSEQ multiplex PCR, the TCRdb table keeps only in-frame clones and is missing some. The sample records tens of thousands of clones, roughly 76% being singletons. V was pared by 2 bases and J by 6 bases, with 10 bases between. The CDR3 sequence is 13 residues long. The germline gives CDR1 SGHVS, CDR2 FNYEAQ. Concerning this clone: Its target is not known.

V gene TRBV7-6 combines with J gene TRBJ1-1; D not resolved. This TCR was sampled from a male donor in good health and CMV-seronegative. Sample: PBMCs. The DNA for the CDR3 is TGTGCCAGCAGCTTACAGTCGAGGGCTGAAGCTTTCTTT. It translates to CASSLQSRAEAFF.